Sequencing of this TCR beta chain was carried out in a study of Ad26.COV2.S vaccination and SARS-CoV-2 variants. TCRdb keeps only in-frame clones here, not all; method: immunoSEQ multiplex PCR. The sample consists of some 340,000 clones, 70% to 90% of them appearing once. Sample treatment: 15 to 20 received Ad26.COV2.S at low or high dose, single or two shots; 5 received placebo; per-sample allocation not given. Sampling was performed 63 days after the first vaccine or placebo injection. This CDR3 is 14 amino acids long. The V and J ends lost 8 bases and 5 bases respectively, with 17 bases between them. From germline, CDR1 is LNHDA and CDR2 SQIVND (reference sequence).

The sample in question was peripheral blood, obtained in a trial of Ad26.COV2.S vaccine versus placebo. This receptor was taken from a person aged 18-60 years who received the Ad26.COV2.S COVID-19 vaccine or a placebo. V usage is TRBV19 and J usage is TRBJ2-3; the D gene is possibly TRBD2 (5 bases). The CDR3 loop is CASSLLGAKDTQYF. The CDR3 DNA reads as TGTGCCAGTTCACTCCTGGGAGCGAAAGATACGCAGTATTTT.